Here is one TCR beta chain with its context. Its specificity is not known. This record comes from a study of CD8 T cells in ankylosing spondylitis. The CDR3 is 16 residues long. Looked up from germline, CDR1 is SGHAT and CDR2 is FQNNGV. V was clipped by 5 bases and J by 4 bases; unmatched bases: 8. Study results and caveats: With a CD8+ phenotype, disease-linked clones were relatively rare in peripheral blood. Made up of roughly 8 highly homologous variants, a TCR beta motif appeared characteristic of ankylosing spondylitis blood. There was reportedly significant enrichment of clones that were disease-linked in matched ankylosing spondylitis synovial fluid. Earlier reports found some motif variants in synovial fluid and blood in reactive arthritis.

MiXCR, applied by TCRdb to the 5' RACE reads, yields one record per CDR3 protein. The table records some 350,000 distinct CDR3 sequences, roughly 14% of them present only once. Sequences were obtained from blood, either unsorted or a sorted T cell fraction (not recorded which). This receptor was identified in a male donor with ankylosing spondylitis or in good health (not recorded which). This sequence joins TRBV11-2 and TRBJ2-2; 9 bases map to TRBD1. This CDR3 reads CASSRDRAGGTGELFF. The CDR3 region has the DNA TGTGCCAGCAGCAGGGACAGGGCTGGGGGCACCGGGGAGCTGTTTTTT.